This T cell receptor (beta chain) was found in a study of blood T cell repertoires in COVID-19. Original data processing: Nucleated cell counts were estimated from reference gene primer amplification. Data came from immunoSEQ multiplex PCR; TCRdb stores just in-frame clones and leaves some out. The V and J calls and clone size were taken over from that table, and D and trimming were inferred from the DNA. Here the sample spans about 19,000 clones, 70% to 90% being singletons. With 7 bases removed from V and 4 bases from J, the gap between germline ends came to 12 bases. This CDR3 spans 13 amino acids. CDR1 and CDR2 from the germline V gene are MDHEN and SYDVKM.

The chain has TRBV28 and TRBJ2-3, with a weak D call TRBD1 (6 bases). Sequencing was done on a sample of peripheral blood. The receptor comes from a man older than 75 with acute or convalescent COVID-19. CDR3 sequence reads: CASNEQGPDTQYF. The CDR3 DNA reads TGTGCCAGCAATGAACAGGGCCCAGATACGCAGTATTTT.